The T cell receptor (beta chain) described here comes from a study of T cell responses to AZD1222 COVID-19 vaccine. The study's findings and limits: Reportedly, nearly half of unique spike TCRs recognized epitopes outside B.1.351/B.1.1.7 mutations. Rises in breadth and depth of Spike-specific TCRs came after two AZD1222 doses. Baseline seropositives among AZD1222 recipients totaled only five to seven. Donors in the cohort were predominantly white British and more often female, and clonal diversity was possibly underestimated.

Assay: immunoSEQ multiplex PCR; the TCRdb copy retains only in-frame clones and omits some. The table shows 75,000 to 95,000 clones, with approximately 90% occurring only once. About this clone: Its antigen is not known.

V shed 7 bases, J shed 8 bases, and the junction held 10 bases outside the gene matches. The CDR3 spans 14 residues. CDR1 LNHDA and CDR2 SQIVND come from the germline V gene (reference sequence). The V call is TRBV19, the J call TRBJ1-4, with 7 bases lining up with TRBD1. This receptor was identified in an adult who received the MenACWY meningococcal vaccine as a control. The specimen comprised peripheral blood, sampled 28 days after the second dose of the MenACWY control vaccine. CDR3 DNA: TGTGCCAGTACCAAGACAGGGTTTAAAGAAAAACTGTTTTTT. This translates into CASTKTGFKEKLFF.